The 15 T cell receptor beta chains reported below all come from one sample, sequenced in a study of blood T cell repertoires in COVID-19. TCRdb keeps only in-frame clones here, not all; method: immunoSEQ multiplex PCR. The table has about 100,000 clones, approximately 87% seen once; the top ten hold about 13%. Sequenced input: peripheral blood. All receptors come from a human donor in a cohort sampled during active COVID-19.

J is TRBJ1-2 and V is TRBV19, with 8 positions matching TRBD1. Trimming at V came to 3 bases and at J to 3 bases, leaving 9 bases not matched to a gene. Germline CDR1 LNHDA, CDR2 SQIVND (reference sequence). The CDR3 spans 16 residues. The CDR3 DNA is TGTGCCAGTAGTATCCCGGGCAGGGGGCGCGACTATGGCTACACCTTC. Its translation: CASSIPGRGRDYGYTF.

The chain is built from TRBV2 and TRBJ2-7; the D gene is possibly TRBD2 (5 bases). Looked up from germline, CDR1 is SNHLY and CDR2 is FYNNEI. The CDR3 totals 16 residues. The V and J ends lost 1 base and 5 bases respectively, with 18 bases between them. The CDR3 DNA reads TGTGCCAGCAGTGAAGGGTGGGAGTCCGTTTTCGACGAGCAGTACTTC. It codes for CASSEGWESVFDEQYF. The whole variable domain, remainder taken from reference TRBV2 and TRBJ2-7, is EPEVTQTPSHQVTQMGQEVILRCVPISNHLYFYWYRQILGQKVEFLVSFYNNEISEKSEIFDDQFSVERPDGSNFTLKIRSTKLEDSAMYFCASSEGWESVFDEQYFGPGTRLTVT.

This clone was detected only a few times. V is TRBV20-1 and J is TRBJ2-1; weak D call: TRBD2 (7 bases). From germline, CDR1 is DFQATT and CDR2 SNEGSKA (reference sequence). This CDR3 contains 11 residues. Trimming pared 6 bases from V and 12 bases from J, leaving 15 bases between. The CDR3 protein is CSAELGGGQFF. The CDR3 nucleotides read TGCAGTGCCGAACTAGGGGGGGGGCAGTTCTTC.

The chain uses TRBV19 and TRBJ1-1; a possible D gene is TRBD1 (6 bases). The germline V and J ends were trimmed by 4 bases and 0 bases, with 9 bases remaining between them. This CDR3 region has 14 residues. Germline-derived CDR1 and CDR2 are LNHDA and SQIVND (reference sequence). CDR3 sequence (DNA): TGTGCCAGTAGTAGCGGGGGGCTGAACACTGAAGCTTTCTTT. Its translation is CASSSGGLNTEAFF.

V gene TRBV4-3 combines with J gene TRBJ2-3; perhaps TRBD2 as D (5 bases). Looked up from germline, CDR1 is LGHNA and CDR2 is YSLEER. Trimming pared 0 bases from V and 4 bases from J, leaving 20 bases between. There are 18 residues in the CDR3. For the CDR3, the DNA is TGCGCCAGCAGCCAAGATGACCCCAGTTTGGTGGGAGCAGATACGCAGTATTTT. The encoded protein is CASSQDDPSLVGADTQYF.

V is TRBV9 and J is TRBJ1-3; D is perhaps TRBD1 (6 bases). The CDR3 has 16 residues. Trimming took off 3 bases at V and 0 bases at J, with 13 bases between the two ends. Germline values: CDR1 SGDLS, CDR2 YYNGEE. DNA for the CDR3: TGTGCCAGCAGCGCGGGACACCCAACCTCTGGAAACACCATATATTTT. Translation gives CASSAGHPTSGNTIYF. Using reference TRBV9 and TRBJ1-3 for the parts outside the CDR3, the full variable domain is DSGVTQTPKHLITATGQRVTLRCSPRSGDLSVYWYQQSLDQGLQFLIQYYNGEERAKGNILERFSAQQFPDLHSELNLSSLELGDSALYFCASSAGHPTSGNTIYFGEGSWLTVV.

This sequence joins TRBV7-9 and TRBJ1-1; 7 bases match TRBD1. CDR1 and CDR2 (germline): SEHNR, FQNEAQ (reference sequence). The length of the CDR3 is 14 residues. With V trimmed by 5 bases and J by 5 bases, 8 bases remained unmatched. In DNA, the CDR3 is TGTGCCAGCAGCGACCCGACAGGGTGGACTGAAGCTTTCTTT. Its translation is CASSDPTGWTEAFF. The variable domain in full, with the rest retrieved from reference TRBV7-9 and TRBJ1-1, is DTGVSQNPRHKITKRGQNVTFRCDPISEHNRLYWYRQTLGQGPEFLTYFQNEAQLEKSRLLSDRFSAERPKGSFSTLEIQRTEQGDSAMYLCASSDPTGWTEAFFGQGTRLTVV.

The V call is TRBV7-2, the J call TRBJ1-2, with 10 bases that match TRBD1. The junction had 11 bases not matched to a gene; V was cut back by 5 bases and J by 8 bases. The CDR3 has 15 amino acids. Germline CDR1 and CDR2: SGHTA and FQGNSA. CDR3 sequence (DNA): TGTGCCAGCAGCCCGGTGGGGACAGGGGTGGAAGGCTACACCTTC. This encodes CASSPVGTGVEGYTF.

This clone has a single count. J is TRBJ2-6 and V is TRBV5-1, with TRBD2 as a possible D gene (5 bases). Germline lookup yields CDR1 SGHRS and CDR2 YFSETQ. The CDR3 is 18 residues long. V lost 4 bases to trimming and J lost 1 base, with 18 bases between them. CDR3 sequence (DNA): TGCGCCAGCAGCCTGGGAGTCGGAGGTCCTTCTGGGGCCAACGTCCTGACTTTC. This gives the protein CASSLGVGGPSGANVLTF.

The chain couples TRBV7-2 to TRBJ1-2, with 8 bases matching TRBD1. CDR1 and CDR2 from the germline V gene are SGHTA and FQGNSA. With 1 base clipped from V and 5 bases from J, the junction kept 6 bases outside the gene matches. The CDR3 has 15 residues. The CDR3 sequence: CASSLGGQARYGYTF. The DNA of the CDR3 is TGTGCCAGCAGCTTAGGGGGACAGGCCCGGTATGGCTACACCTTC.

The chain links TRBV3-1 (or the pseudogene TRBV3-2) to TRBJ1-4, with 8 bases that match TRBD1. From germline, CDR1 is LGHDT and CDR2 YNNKEL (reference sequence). There are 13 residues in the CDR3. The J segment lost 8 bases and the V segment lost 4 bases, leaving 3 bases of the junction unmatched. CDR3 loop: CASSPTGDEKLFF. For the CDR3, the DNA is TGTGCCAGCAGCCCGACAGGGGACGAAAAACTGTTTTTT.

The chain couples TRBV19 to TRBJ2-7; 9 bases fit TRBD1. V lost 11 bases, J lost 3 bases, and 5 bases stayed unmatched. Germline CDR1 is LNHDA and CDR2 is SQIVND (reference sequence). The CDR3 sequence is 12 residues long. The CDR3 here is CAAGGQGYEQYF. CDR3 nucleotide sequence: TGTGCCGCTGGGGGACAGGGCTACGAGCAGTACTTC.

The rearrangement uses TRBV18 and TRBJ2-7; a possible D gene is TRBD1 (7 bases). Germline-derived CDR1 and CDR2 are KGHSH and LQKENI. This CDR3 region has 17 residues. Trimming cost V 0 bases and J 3 bases, with 18 bases left between them. This chain's CDR3 is CASSPPNRGGKIYEQYF. CDR3 bases: TGTGCCAGCTCACCACCCAACAGGGGCGGGAAGATCTACGAGCAGTACTTC.

The chain joins TRBV7-2 to TRBJ1-1, with D possibly matching TRBD1 (6 bases). Per germline, CDR1 SGHTA and CDR2 FQGNSA. The CDR3 totals 13 residues. V shed 4 bases and J shed 4 bases, with 10 bases lying between them. As DNA, the CDR3 is TGTGCCAGCAGCTCACAGGGACGCACTGAAGCTTTCTTT. Amino acids: CASSSQGRTEAFF.

The CDR3 bases are TGCGCCAGCTCCCGGGACAGATCATACGAGCAGTACTTC. It encodes CASSRDRSYEQYF. The V and J genes are TRBV10-2 and TRBJ2-7; 7 positions agree with TRBD1. With V trimmed by 8 bases and J by 4 bases, 8 bases remained unmatched. This CDR3 has 13 residues. CDR1 is WSHSY, CDR2 SAAADI, per germline.